This T cell receptor beta chain came from a study of T cell repertoires in ileal Crohn's disease. Germline loops: CDR1 KGHSH, CDR2 LQKENI. Between the trimmed V and J ends, which lost 4 bases and 5 bases, there was a span of 8 bases. This CDR3 has 12 residues. Generated by immunoSEQ multiplex PCR, the TCRdb table keeps only in-frame clones and is missing some. The sample records approximately 2,200 clones, roughly nine tenths being singletons. The sample was ileal tissue. This TCR was sampled from an adult with Crohn's disease. The V gene is TRBV18, the J gene TRBJ1-2; TRBD1 is a possible D gene (6 bases). The CDR3 DNA sequence: TGTGCCAGCTCACAGGACAGTTATGGCTACACCTTC. Its protein product is CASSQDSYGYTF.